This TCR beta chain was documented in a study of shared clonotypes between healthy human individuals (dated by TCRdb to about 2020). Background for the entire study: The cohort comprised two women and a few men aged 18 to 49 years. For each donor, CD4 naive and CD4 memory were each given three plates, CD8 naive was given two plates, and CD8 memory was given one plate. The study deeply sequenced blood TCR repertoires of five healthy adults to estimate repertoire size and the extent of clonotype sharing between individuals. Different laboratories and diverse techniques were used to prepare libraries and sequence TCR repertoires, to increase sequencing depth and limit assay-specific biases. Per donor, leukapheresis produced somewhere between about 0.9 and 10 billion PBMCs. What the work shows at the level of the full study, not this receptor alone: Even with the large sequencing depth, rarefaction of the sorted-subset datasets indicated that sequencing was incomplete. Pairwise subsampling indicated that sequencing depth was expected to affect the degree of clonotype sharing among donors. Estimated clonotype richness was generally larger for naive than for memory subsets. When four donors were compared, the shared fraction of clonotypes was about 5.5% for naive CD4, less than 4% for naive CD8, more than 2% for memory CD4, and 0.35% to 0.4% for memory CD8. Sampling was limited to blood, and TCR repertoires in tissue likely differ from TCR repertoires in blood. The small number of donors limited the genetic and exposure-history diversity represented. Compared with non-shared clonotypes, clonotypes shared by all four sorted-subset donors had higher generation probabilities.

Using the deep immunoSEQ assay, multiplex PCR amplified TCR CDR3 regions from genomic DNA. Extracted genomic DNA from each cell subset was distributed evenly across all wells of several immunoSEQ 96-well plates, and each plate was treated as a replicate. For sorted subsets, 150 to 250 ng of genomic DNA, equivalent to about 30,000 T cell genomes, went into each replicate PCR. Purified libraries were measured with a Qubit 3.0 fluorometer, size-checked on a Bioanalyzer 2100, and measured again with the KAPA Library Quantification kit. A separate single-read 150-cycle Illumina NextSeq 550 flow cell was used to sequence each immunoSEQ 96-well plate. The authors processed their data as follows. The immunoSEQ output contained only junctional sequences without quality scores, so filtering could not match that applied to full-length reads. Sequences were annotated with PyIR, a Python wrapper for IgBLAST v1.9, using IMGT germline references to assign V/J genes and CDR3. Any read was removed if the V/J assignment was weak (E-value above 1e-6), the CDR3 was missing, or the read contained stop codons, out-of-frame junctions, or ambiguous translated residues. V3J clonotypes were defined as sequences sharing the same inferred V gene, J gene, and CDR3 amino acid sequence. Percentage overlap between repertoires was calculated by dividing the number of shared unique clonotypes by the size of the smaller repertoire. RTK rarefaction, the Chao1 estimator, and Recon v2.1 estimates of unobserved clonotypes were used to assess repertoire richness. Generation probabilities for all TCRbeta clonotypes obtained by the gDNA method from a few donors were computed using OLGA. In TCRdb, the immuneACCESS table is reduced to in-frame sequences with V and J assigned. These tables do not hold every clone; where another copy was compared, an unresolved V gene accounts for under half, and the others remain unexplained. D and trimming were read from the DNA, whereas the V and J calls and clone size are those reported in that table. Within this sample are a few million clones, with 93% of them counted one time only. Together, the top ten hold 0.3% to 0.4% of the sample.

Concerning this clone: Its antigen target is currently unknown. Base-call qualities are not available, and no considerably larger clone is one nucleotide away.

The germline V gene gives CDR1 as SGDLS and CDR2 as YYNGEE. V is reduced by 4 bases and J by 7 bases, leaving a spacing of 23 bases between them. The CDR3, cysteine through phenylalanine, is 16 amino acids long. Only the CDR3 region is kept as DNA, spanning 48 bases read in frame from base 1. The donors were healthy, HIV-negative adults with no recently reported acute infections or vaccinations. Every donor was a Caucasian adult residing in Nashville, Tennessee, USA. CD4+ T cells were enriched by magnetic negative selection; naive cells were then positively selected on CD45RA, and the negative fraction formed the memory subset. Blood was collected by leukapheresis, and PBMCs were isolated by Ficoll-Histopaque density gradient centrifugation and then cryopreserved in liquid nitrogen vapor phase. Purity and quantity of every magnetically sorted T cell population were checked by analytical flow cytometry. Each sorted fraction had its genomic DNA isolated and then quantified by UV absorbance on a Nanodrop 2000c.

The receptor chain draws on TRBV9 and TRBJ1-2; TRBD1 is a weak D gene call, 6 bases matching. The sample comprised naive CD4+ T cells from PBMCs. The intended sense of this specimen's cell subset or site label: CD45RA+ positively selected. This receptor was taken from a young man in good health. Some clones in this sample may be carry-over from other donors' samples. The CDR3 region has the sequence CASSPGGIAGARGYTF. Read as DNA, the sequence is TGTGCCAGCAGCCCTGGGGGGATCGCAGGGGCGCGTGGCTACACCTTC. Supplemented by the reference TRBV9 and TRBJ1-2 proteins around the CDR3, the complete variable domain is DSGVTQTPKHLITATGQRVTLRCSPRSGDLSVYWYQQSLDQGLQFLIQYYNGEERAKGNILERFSAQQFPDLHSELNLSSLELGDSALYFCASSPGGIAGARGYTFGSGTRLTVV.